This TCR beta chain stems from a study of blood T cell repertoires in COVID-19. Study details: Specimens from acute and convalescent COVID-19 originated in the United States, Italy and Spain. Sample material is recorded as cDNA or gDNA derived from T cells, B-cell-depleted T cells, or PBMCs.

V lost 6 bases to trimming and J lost 2 bases, with 13 bases between them. Germline V gene lookup returns CDR1 LNHDA and CDR2 SQIVND (reference sequence). The CDR3 has 14 residues. Seattle enrolled patients during active infection and tracked them longitudinally. This table comes from immunoSEQ multiplex PCR, and its TCRdb copy is limited to in-frame clones, with some not included. The sample includes over 250,000 clones, 65% to 85% of them seen just once. Sequencing was carried out using peripheral blood. J is TRBJ1-2 and V is TRBV19; TRBD1 is a possible D gene (5 bases). The source is a human donor with COVID-19, enrolled during active disease. The donor label of this sample is uncertain. CDR3 DNA: TGTGCCAGTAGCCTACTCAGGGAAAACTATGGCTACACCTTC. It specifies CASSLLRENYGYTF.